These 2 T cell receptor beta chains originate from one sample sequenced in a study of T-cell reconstitution after alpha-beta-depleted transplantation in children listed by TCRdb under 2016. The library was obtained by PCR. These reads were obtained on an Illumina HiSeq 2500. Molecular barcoding was employed in the preparation of TCR libraries, with unique molecular identifiers being used to normalize TCRbeta repertoire quantification. TCRdb trimmed the raw reads at Q25, called clones with MiXCR and kept productive beta chains. All rows with the same CDR3 protein become a single entry with the most common DNA and genes. This sample holds around 76,000 distinct CDR3 sequences; around 18% were observed only once. The ten largest clones add up to 51% of the sample. This sample's treatment or condition label indicates: allogeneic hematopoietic cell transplantation with graft depleted of TCRalphabeta T cells and CD19 B cells.

The specimen comprised PBMCs, mostly from graft donor cells, sampled 360 days after TCRalphabeta/CD19-depleted stem cell transplant. The source is a male patient under 10 years old who had a stem cell transplant for acute lymphoblastic leukemia, so the T cells may come from the graft donor.

The V and J genes are TRBV5-1 and TRBJ2-7; D is perhaps TRBD2 (6 bases). The CDR3 totals 14 residues. Germline V lookup: CDR1 SGHRS, CDR2 YFSETQ. V was clipped by 1 base and J by 4 bases, with 12 bases between them. Written as DNA, the CDR3 is TGCGCCAGCAGCTTGACCGGGAGCAAGTACGAGCAGTACTTC. As protein: CASSLTGSKYEQYF.

This clonotype has only a few counts. The genes are TRBV27 and TRBJ2-1, with 7 bases aligning to TRBD2. CDR3 length equals 14 residues. CDR1 is MNHEY, CDR2 SMNVEV, per germline (reference sequence). The ends lost 2 bases at V and 8 bases at J; junction bases unmatched: 6. CDR3 residues: CASSLAGAPHEQFF. The CDR3 DNA is TGTGCCAGCAGTTTAGCGGGAGCCCCCCATGAGCAGTTCTTC.